This T cell receptor (beta chain) originates from a study of cytomegalovirus exposure and HLA in healthy donors (dated by TCRdb to the late 2010s). Context from the whole study: According to an earlier analysis of a few hundred of the donors, 150 million to 200 million T cells yielded approximately 120 million unique TCR beta sequences and roughly 280 Gb of sequence data. Roughly 300 gigabases of sequencing data and approximately 84 million unique TCR sequences were included in an early release covering around 650 HLA-typed donors. The genetic ancestry cluster associated with self-reported Caucasian donors included approximately 85% of the roughly 400 genotyped donors. The study aimed to test whether cataloging public T cell receptors could reveal signatures of past pathogen exposure. Using immunosequencing, the study profiled T cell repertoires from about 650 subjects and related those repertoires to cytomegalovirus serostatus. Besides the first cohort of some 670 subjects, a separate validation cohort made up of 120 different subjects was used. The study combined high-throughput TCR immunosequencing, statistical association of individual TCRs with disease status, and machine learning to predict cytomegalovirus infection status. A later analysis re-analyzed previously published TCR beta repertoires from 650 to 800 donors and added high-resolution HLA genotyping to study TCR occurrence patterns. Rather than using new phenotypic data, the later analysis identified candidate immune exposures from TCR beta sequences and from how often those sequences occurred across donors. An earlier analysis of 500 to 750 of the donors applied high-throughput TCR beta sequencing to assess whether each TCR beta V gene segment acted as functional or pseudogenic. Donor age, sex, ethnicity and CMV serostatus were compiled together with the repertoire data. A later genetic analysis used genome-wide SNP genotypes for about three fifths of the 666 donors, treating that subset as a discovery cohort. Every repertoire in the discovery cohort had been generated on one and the same sequencing platform. HLA typing included class I and class II loci at four-digit resolution. The number of typed donors differed by locus: about 629-640 for A, B, C, DRB1 and DQB1; approximately 530 for DQA1; fewer than 610 for DPA1; and some 450 for DPB1. A few DR-DQ haplotypes were handled as single units for association and clustering because linkage in the cohort was strong. Among a few hundred genotyped donors of the cohort, an average of roughly 240,000 unique TCR beta nucleotide sequences were sequenced per donor, around 20% of them non-productive.

The library was obtained by the immunoSEQ multiplex PCR assay. For the multiplex PCR, a mixture combining 60 forward primers for TCR Vbeta segments and 13 reverse primers for TCR Jbeta segments was used. Amplification of the CDR3 region of rearranged TCR beta genes was performed with a multiplex PCR assay on genomic DNA. The amplified TCR beta libraries were sequenced on the Illumina HiSeq System as 87-base-pair reads. The study's processing was this. In a later analysis, tens of millions of unique TCR beta chains were counted across the roughly 610 repertoires, and some 10 million of these chains were shared by at least two donors. To remove PCR and sequencing errors, raw reads were error-corrected and collapsed into unique sequences using a nearest-neighbor algorithm that merged closely related sequences. CDR3 sequences were aligned to IMGT reference sequences to assign V, D and J gene segments. For a sequence to be retained, a match of at least six nucleotides to both a V gene segment and a J gene segment was required. Rearrangements were classified as productive when the CDR3 lacked stop codons and remained in frame with V and J, and all other rearrangements were classified as non-productive. Following IMGT convention, CDR3 was defined as the stretch from the second conserved V-encoded cysteine to the conserved J-encoded phenylalanine. The earlier analysis of about 620 of the donors excluded sequences that lacked an unambiguous match to a single V gene segment. An earlier analysis of approximately 590 of the donors classified V segments as functional when productive rearrangements were above 56.7% and as segregating when the standard deviation between donors was above 5%. A statistical classification framework was built for diagnosing cytomegalovirus status from the catalog of TCR beta chain sequences. In a later analysis, TCR nucleotide sequences were compared against IMGT/GENE-DB human TR gene sequences so that V and J genes could be assigned. The TCRdist pipeline was used in a later analysis to assign CDR3 sequences and most-parsimonious VDJ recombination scenarios. In a later analysis, each TCR beta chain was defined by its CDR3 amino acid sequence together with its V-gene family, and reads lacking a unique V-gene family were excluded. In a later analysis, around 600 highly shared, low-generation-probability nucleotide sequences were removed to address suspected cross-contamination and a sequencing artifact. In a later analysis, a clonal expansion index was calculated for each public chain from normalized within-repertoire ranks of inferred template counts. Generation probabilities in a later analysis came from a VDJ recombination model fitted to out-of-frame rearrangements, and those results were checked against IGoR. In a later analysis, hypergeometric tests were used to score TCR-TCR, TCR-HLA and TCR-CMV co-occurrence, with a repertoire-size bias correction applied to TCR pairs. In a later analysis, false discovery rates were estimated by permuting HLA or CMV assignments 20 times. A later analysis grouped co-occurring TCRs with DBSCAN, adding TCRdist sequence similarity when clustering within HLA-allele-positive subsets. Co-occurrence clustering excluded repertoires with fewer than 30,000 or more than 120,000 public chains, plus five with anomalous nucleotide sharing. TCRdb obtained this table from immuneACCESS and retained in-frame rearrangements with V and J assigned. These tables miss some clones; where compared with another copy, unresolved V genes account for less than half of the shortfall, and the remainder is unexplained. The V and J calls and the clone size are those of that table, but D and trimming were determined from the DNA. The sample records about 190,000 clones, roughly 80% of which are singletons. The ten most abundant clones make up 3% to 4% of the sample.

The cohort was made up of 500 to 850 healthy bone marrow donors. All cohort members were sampled while nominally healthy, although unrecorded immune exposures were likely present. The donor tested CMV seropositive and was one of the 289 seropositive cohort members. A peripheral blood sample was provided by each donor, and peripheral blood mononuclear cells were used for TCR beta sequencing. Genomic DNA extraction from the blood cell samples was performed with the Qiagen DNeasy Blood Extraction Kit. Comment on this clone: The antigen it binds to is not known. Per-base quality was not reported, and no clone a single base away is much larger than it.

CDR1 and CDR2 (MNHEY, SMNVEV) derive from the germline V gene (reference sequence). CDR3 length: 11 amino acids, cysteine to phenylalanine. Just CDR3 DNA is preserved here, 33 bases in frame from base 1. Trimming takes 3 bases from V and 7 bases from J, and the germline ends sit 7 bases apart. The full study reports these points: In an earlier analysis of a few hundred of the donors, most TCR beta V segments were observed in productive rearrangements about 87% or about 30% of the time, broadly matching IMGT annotations. In a later analysis, several top co-occurrence clusters were reported to appear linked to parvovirus B19, influenza, CMV and Epstein-Barr virus. HLA typing was unavailable for some donors at each locus, so association tests used only the typed subset. In a later analysis, around 17,000 TCR beta sequences were associated with specific HLA alleles at a false discovery rate of 0.05. V-gene and J-gene trimming of TCR beta chains was associated with a missense DCLRE1C variant in a later genetic analysis, and the association was replicated in an independent cohort. When HLA alleles, especially DR and DQ, strongly co-occurred, TCR associations were difficult to assign to individual alleles. According to the authors, the approach could potentially be generalized to other disease states and immunological phenotypes. A later analysis found that most CMV-associated TCR beta chains appeared HLA-restricted, with HLA associations seemingly driven largely by CMV exposure. This cohort had only TCR beta chains sequenced, and the lack of alpha or paired-chain data limited which features could be detected. The only immune exposure information available for the cohort was CMV serostatus. In a later genetic analysis, fewer N-insertions in productive TCRs were reported among donors in an Asian-associated ancestry cluster than the roughly 640-donor mean. The classifier was reported to diagnose cytomegalovirus status with high specificity and sensitivity in both the original and validation cohorts. While some public TCRs were present in many individuals, most TCR sequences turned up only very rarely across donors. Roughly 15 rarely observed V segments, including chromosome 9 orphons, were excluded from the earlier analysis of 550 to 700 of the donors because counts were too low. The study listed 150 to 200 TCR beta chains as associated with cytomegalovirus. Correlated functional status among segregating V segments might be attributable to linkage disequilibrium, but an unknown experimental factor could not be ruled out. Sequencing depth was assumed to be roughly uniform across donors in the presence/absence analyses, though that assumption may not hold. In vitro tests confirmed that a few of the cytomegalovirus-associated TCR beta chains recognize cytomegalovirus antigens. The sequencing pipeline was judged likely to have produced a cluster of highly shared sequence variants as a technical artifact. A further reported finding was that TCR beta sequences accurately predicted the HLA-A and HLA-B alleles for most subjects in the first cohort. Because the 87-base-pair reads could not distinguish some IMGT-functional V segments, including TRBV6-2 and TRBV6-3, those segments were excluded. A later analysis found that HLA-associated TCR beta chains were more clonally expanded and had lower generation probabilities than equally common non-associated chains. In a later analysis, the rate of TCR association differed among HLA loci, with DRB1 alleles having the most associated TCRs and HLA-C alleles having the fewest.

The sequencing input was PBMCs. This clonotype was obtained from a woman aged 25 to 39 in good health and CMV-seropositive. The sequence is built from TRBV27 and TRBJ2-7; the D segment could be TRBD1, given 5 matching bases. The DNA sequence is given as TGTGCCAGCAGTTTCAGGACAGAGCAGTACTTC. Its coded protein is CASSFRTEQYF.